Following are 22 T cell receptor beta chains from one sample sequenced in a study of T-cell reconstitution after alpha-beta-depleted transplantation in children. A TCRbeta library incorporating unique molecular identifiers was prepared. TCRdb reprocessed the PCR reads via MiXCR and lists one record per CDR3 protein. The sample records about 500,000 distinct CDR3 sequences, about 33% being singletons. The material was PBMCs from the stem cell graft donor, obtained from the stem cell graft. These receptors were obtained from a human donor who donated a stem cell graft to a child with aplastic anemia.

The rearrangement joins TRBV12-3 or TRBV12-4 to TRBJ2-1; perhaps TRBD2 as D (6 bases). This CDR3 comprises 15 residues. The V end was cut by 1 base, the J end by 3 bases, with 10 bases between. CDR3 in DNA: TGTGCCAGCAGTTTAGAACTAGCCGACTACAATGAGCAGTTCTTC. This encodes CASSLELADYNEQFF.

The V and J genes are TRBV20-1 and TRBJ2-1; 9 bases line up with TRBD2. Germline trimming cut 5 bases from V and 7 bases from J; bases unmatched to any gene: 6. CDR3 size: 13 residues. Germline CDR1 reads DFQATT; CDR2 reads SNEGSKA (reference sequence). Here the CDR3 DNA reads TGCAGTGCTCTTAGCGGGAGAGGGAATGAGCAGTTCTTC. It encodes CSALSGRGNEQFF.

The chain has TRBV7-2 and TRBJ2-7, with TRBD2 matching 8 bases. V was pared by 0 bases and J by 8 bases, with 9 bases of the junction left unmatched. The CDR3 totals 15 residues. The V gene's germline CDR1 is SGHTA and CDR2 FQGNSA. The CDR3 sequence: CASSLAHTSGQKQYF. CDR3 DNA: TGTGCCAGCAGCTTAGCACATACTAGCGGTCAGAAGCAGTACTTC.

The chain couples TRBV10-3 to TRBJ2-7, with D possibly TRBD1 on 6 matching bases. The CDR3 has 14 residues. Trimming removed 6 bases from V and 2 bases from J, with 14 bases in between. The germline V gene encodes CDR1 ENHRY and CDR2 SYGVKD. CDR3 coding DNA: TGTGCCATCAGCCAGGGGATTTCAACCTACGAGCAGTACTTC. It is translated as CAISQGISTYEQYF.

The chain combines TRBV20-1 with TRBJ2-5; D may be TRBD2 (5 bases). Trimming stripped 3 bases from V and 0 bases from J, with 11 bases between. From germline, CDR1 is DFQATT and CDR2 SNEGSKA (reference sequence). This CDR3 comprises 14 residues. The CDR3 protein is CSASHGSNQETQYF. CDR3 nucleotides: TGCAGTGCTAGTCATGGGAGCAACCAAGAGACCCAGTACTTC.

V gene TRBV20-1 combines with J gene TRBJ1-5; 7 bases line up with TRBD1. J was trimmed by 4 bases and V by 2 bases; bases with no gene match: 5. Germline V gene lookup returns CDR1 DFQATT and CDR2 SNEGSKA (reference sequence). This CDR3 comprises 14 residues. In nucleotides, the CDR3 is TGCAGTGCTAGACGGGACAGTGCAAATCAGCCCCAGCATTTT. Its protein product is CSARRDSANQPQHF.

This clonotype was seen only once. The rearrangement joins TRBV7-2 to TRBJ2-3; D might be TRBD2 (7 bases). Germline V gene lookup returns CDR1 SGHTA and CDR2 FQGNSA. Trimming took 1 base from V and 1 from J, leaving 12 bases between them. The CDR3 is 16 amino acids. For the CDR3, the DNA is TGTGCCAGCAGCTTAGGGGGGGGGGCCCGCACAGATACGCAGTATTTT. Encoded protein: CASSLGGGARTDTQYF. The whole variable domain, remainder taken from reference TRBV7-2 and TRBJ2-3, is GAGVSQSPSNKVTEKGKDVELRCDPISGHTALYWYRQSLGQGLEFLIYFQGNSAPDKSGLPSDRFSAERTGGSVSTLTIQRTQQEDSAVYLCASSLGGGARTDTQYFGPGTRLTVL.

The chain couples TRBV5-1 to TRBJ1-2, with D uncertain. Trimming left V 3 bases short and J 2 bases short, with 20 bases between. Per the germline V gene, CDR1 is SGHRS and CDR2 is YFSETQ. This CDR3 region has 17 residues. CDR3 amino acids: CASSSPGIISGNYGYTF. The CDR3 region has the DNA TGCGCCAGCAGCTCCCCGGGGATAATATCCGGGAACTATGGCTACACCTTC. Full variable domain (outside the CDR3, taken from reference TRBV5-1 and TRBJ1-2): KAGVTQTPRYLIKTRGQQVTLSCSPISGHRSVSWYQQTPGQGLQFLFEYFSETQRNKGNFPGRFSGRQFSNSRSEMNVSTLELGDSALYLCASSSPGIISGNYGYTFGSGTRLTVV.

V usage is TRBV12-3 or TRBV12-4 and J usage is TRBJ2-1, with 9 nucleotides matching TRBD2. V shed 10 bases and J 8 bases; nucleotides not matched to a gene: 15. This CDR3 is built from 15 residues. The CDR3 DNA reads as TGTGCCACCATGTCCCTCGGACTAGCGTCGGATGAGCAGTTCTTC. Amino acid sequence: CATMSLGLASDEQFF.

The rearrangement uses TRBV5-5 and TRBJ1-1; D perhaps matches TRBD1 (5 bases). Germline loops: CDR1 SGHKS, CDR2 YYEKEE (reference sequence). This CDR3 comprises 16 residues. V lost 0 bases and J lost 1, with 13 bases in between. The CDR3 region is CASSLGVGGENTEAFF. CDR3 nucleotide sequence: TGTGCCAGCAGCTTGGGGGTTGGAGGGGAGAACACTGAAGCTTTCTTT. The full variable domain, its missing parts supplied by reference TRBV5-5 and TRBJ1-1, is DAGVTQSPTHLIKTRGQQVTLRCSPISGHKSVSWYQQVLGQGPQFIFQYYEKEERGRGNFPDRFSARQFPNYSSELNVNALLLGDSALYLCASSLGVGGENTEAFFGQGTRLTVV.

In this sample, this clonotype turned up a few times. The chain couples TRBV9 to TRBJ2-7, with D possibly matching TRBD1 (8 bases). Trimming cost V 4 bases and J 4 bases, with 15 bases left between them. The CDR3 spans 14 residues. Germline V gives CDR1 SGDLS, CDR2 YYNGEE. The CDR3 loop is CASSFNRGGYEQYV. Written as DNA, the CDR3 is TGTGCCAGCAGCTTCAACAGGGGGGGTTACGAGCAGTACGTC.

This clonotype was picked up many times. This chain links TRBV29-1 with TRBJ2-5, with 11 bases aligning to TRBD2. Per germline, CDR1 SQVTM and CDR2 ANQGSEA. Trimming took 4 bases from V and 5 from J; bases not matched to a gene: 12. This CDR3 has 16 residues. CDR3: CSVGGLAGVSWETQYF. In nucleotides, the CDR3 is TGCAGCGTTGGAGGACTAGCGGGTGTCTCTTGGGAGACCCAGTACTTC. Variable domain in full (rest from reference TRBV29-1 and TRBJ2-5): SAVISQKPSRDICQRGTSLTIQCQVDSQVTMMFWYRQQPGQSLTLIATANQGSEATYESGFVIDKFPISRPNLTFSTLTVSNMSPEDSSIYLCSVGGLAGVSWETQYFGPGTRLLVL.

The chain is built from TRBV5-1 and TRBJ1-1, with TRBD1 matching 7 bases. The length of the CDR3 is 15 residues. The V and J ends lost 4 bases and 0 bases, in that order; junction bases with no gene match: 6. CDR1 is SGHRS, CDR2 YFSETQ, per germline. The CDR3 coding sequence is TGCGCCAGCAGCCCCGCAGGGGGAATGAACACTGAAGCTTTCTTT. It specifies CASSPAGGMNTEAFF.

The genes are TRBV7-9 and TRBJ2-1; D might be TRBD1 (8 bases). Germline lookup yields CDR1 SEHNR and CDR2 FQNEAQ (reference sequence). CDR3 length: 12 residues. Trimming shortened V by 5 bases and J by 14 bases, and 16 bases separated the two germline ends. The CDR3 loop reads CASSTGQAGEFF. Here the CDR3 DNA reads TGTGCCAGCAGCACGGGACAGGCGGGGGAGTTCTTC.

This chain links TRBV12-3 or TRBV12-4 with TRBJ2-5; D is unresolved. CDR3 length: 14 amino acids. V dropped 1 base and J dropped 2 bases, with 8 bases sitting between them. This chain's CDR3 is CASSLGEVQETQYF. CDR3 sequence (DNA): TGTGCCAGCAGTTTAGGGGAAGTACAAGAGACCCAGTACTTC.

This clonotype was seen a few times. V and J are TRBV5-1 and TRBJ2-7; no clear D. Trimming pared 4 bases from V and 2 bases from J, leaving 13 bases between. CDR1 SGHRS and CDR2 YFSETQ come from the germline V gene. The CDR3 has 14 amino acids. CDR3 residues: CASSPGGATYEQYF. The CDR3, as DNA: TGCGCCAGCAGCCCGGGCGGAGCTACCTACGAGCAGTACTTC. The full variable domain, completed using reference TRBV5-1 and TRBJ2-7, is KAGVTQTPRYLIKTRGQQVTLSCSPISGHRSVSWYQQTPGQGLQFLFEYFSETQRNKGNFPGRFSGRQFSNSRSEMNVSTLELGDSALYLCASSPGGATYEQYFGPGTRLTVT.

This clonotype was recorded a few times. The V and J genes are TRBV29-1 and TRBJ2-7, with no clear D. The CDR3 covers 12 residues. Germline loops: CDR1 SQVTM, CDR2 ANQGSEA. With 3 bases removed from V and 3 bases from J, the gap between germline ends came to 9 bases. CDR3 DNA: TGCAGCGTTGACGGAGTGATCTACGAGCAGTACGTC. This sequence encodes CSVDGVIYEQYV.

V gene TRBV18 combines with J gene TRBJ1-4; D unclear. CDR1 is KGHSH and CDR2 is LQKENI in the germline V gene. The CDR3 contains 15 residues. V gave up 3 bases and J gave up 4 bases, with 12 bases separating them. The CDR3 DNA reads as TGTGCCAGCTCACCGCCGCCAGGAGGTAATGAAAAACTGTTTTTT. As protein: CASSPPPGGNEKLFF.

This chain connects TRBV18 to TRBJ2-1; 7 nucleotides align to TRBD1. Germline V gene lookup returns CDR1 KGHSH and CDR2 LQKENI. CDR3 length: 12 amino acids. The trim removed 4 bases at V and 12 bases at J, leaving 6 bases unmatched. The CDR3 here is CASSQGQRRQFF. In nucleotides, the CDR3 is TGTGCCAGCTCACAGGGACAGCGGAGGCAGTTCTTC. Drawing the rest from reference TRBV18 and TRBJ2-1, the complete variable domain is NAGVMQNPRHLVRRRGQEARLRCSPMKGHSHVYWYRQLPEEGLKFMVYLQKENIIDESGMPKERFSAEFPKEGPSILRIQQVVRGDSAAYFCASSQGQRRQFFGPGTRLTVL.

This clonotype was observed a few times. The gene calls are TRBV6-2 or TRBV6-3 and TRBJ2-2; 9 positions agree with TRBD1. CDR1 MNHEY and CDR2 SVGEGT come from the germline V gene. CDR3 length: 14 residues. The J segment lost 6 bases and the V segment lost 9 bases, leaving 8 bases of the junction unmatched. CDR3 coding DNA: TGTGCCAGTTCGGACAGGGGTCCACCCGGGGAGCTGTTTTTT. It encodes CASSDRGPPGELFF.

The chain joins TRBV5-1 to TRBJ1-1; no reliable D call. CDR3 size: 14 residues. Germline assignment: CDR1 SGHRS and CDR2 YFSETQ. V shed 1 base and J shed 3 bases, with 10 bases lying between them. CDR3 sequence (DNA): TGCGCCAGCAGCTTGACTCGGTCACACACTGAAGCTTTCTTT. It specifies CASSLTRSHTEAFF. Variable domain in full (rest from reference TRBV5-1 and TRBJ1-1): KAGVTQTPRYLIKTRGQQVTLSCSPISGHRSVSWYQQTPGQGLQFLFEYFSETQRNKGNFPGRFSGRQFSNSRSEMNVSTLELGDSALYLCASSLTRSHTEAFFGQGTRLTVV.

This chain links TRBV5-1 with TRBJ2-1, with 10 nucleotides matching TRBD2. This CDR3 is built from 15 residues. CDR1 and CDR2 (germline): SGHRS, YFSETQ. The V segment lost 0 bases and the J segment 9 bases; nucleotides outside the gene matches: 6. CDR3 DNA sequence: TGCGCCAGCAGCTTGGATCTAGCGGGAGAGACTGAGCAGTTCTTC. Translating gives CASSLDLAGETEQFF.